This T cell receptor beta chain was captured by sequencing in a study of early T cells in non-severe SARS-CoV-2 infection. Study in general: Sequencing used unsorted whole-blood bulk RNA, so chains lack pairing.

Unique molecular identifiers were affixed to single, distinct cDNA molecules. TCRdb re-derived calls from the 5' RACE reads in MiXCR, one entry per CDR3 protein. The sample lists 97,000 or so distinct CDR3 sequences; approximately 14% were seen once. General study results and limits: VDJdb matching favored anti-spike CD8 responses, missing private and CD4 specificities.

This clonotype showed up just a few times. Its target is not known. The sequenced material came from whole blood. This receptor was identified in an adult who was a healthcare worker with PCR-confirmed SARS-CoV-2 infection or an uninfected control (not recorded which).

The CDR3: CASSLILNEKLFF. As DNA, the CDR3 is TGTGCCAGCAGTTTAATACTCAATGAAAAACTGTTTTTT. The chain carries TRBV27 and TRBJ1-4; D remains unclear. The V end lost 2 bases, the J end lost 5 bases, and 6 bases lay between the germline ends. From germline, CDR1 is MNHEY and CDR2 SMNVEV (reference sequence). CDR3 size: 13 residues.